The clone carrying this T cell receptor beta chain was observed once. What it binds is not known. TCRdb's table, derived via immunoSEQ multiplex PCR, lists solely in-frame clones and lacks some. The sample lists 730,000 or so clones; 55% to 75% were seen once. Trimming at V came to 6 bases and at J to 6 bases, leaving 12 bases not matched to a gene. This CDR3 has 17 amino acids. This sample stems from a study of shared clonotypes between healthy human individuals. Study-level findings and limits: Clonotype sharing among donors likely depends on sequencing depth.

The TCR was taken from a woman in her thirties in good health. The chain joins TRBV23-1 to TRBJ2-7; 15 nucleotides agree with TRBD2. TRBV23-1 is an ORF, with its function uncertain. Sequenced: memory CD4+ T cells sorted from blood. Indicated subset: CD45RA-negative fraction. CDR3 sequence: CASSHGLAGGPPCEQYF. DNA for the CDR3: TGCGCCAGCAGCCACGGACTAGCGGGAGGGCCACCTTGCGAGCAGTACTTC.